The sequence of this T cell receptor (beta chain) was determined in a study of cytomegalovirus exposure and HLA in healthy donors. The CDR3 has 18 amino acids. CDR1 is SGHNT and CDR2 is YYREEE in the germline V gene (reference sequence). The V segment lost 4 bases and the J segment 0 bases; nucleotides outside the gene matches: 9. On this clone itself: As yet, its antigen is unknown.

Overall study results and limits: It was likely that a cluster of highly shared sequence variants was a sequencing artifact.

The PCR had 60 Vbeta and 13 Jbeta primers. The repertoire was sequenced with immunoSEQ multiplex PCR; TCRdb's copy has only in-frame clones and lacks some. This sample has some 150,000 clones; roughly 79% occur once, and the top ten carry less than 3.5%. Sequenced input: PBMCs. J is TRBJ1-6 and V is TRBV5-4; TRBD1 agrees at 8 bases. The source of this sequence is a man younger than 30 in good health and CMV-seronegative. The chain's CDR3 is CASSLDREGLSYNSPLHF. The CDR3 DNA sequence: TGTGCCAGCAGCCTGGACAGGGAGGGTCTCTCCTATAATTCACCCCTCCACTTT.